This T cell receptor beta chain was identified during a study of blood T cell repertoires in COVID-19. As for the study in general: Sources were T cells, B-cell-depleted T cells, or PBMCs; the material itself was cDNA or gDNA.

Under the authors' procedure: Cell counts per sample came from amplifying reference gene primers. The repertoire was sequenced with immunoSEQ multiplex PCR; TCRdb's copy has only in-frame clones and lacks some. V and J calls and clone size come straight from that table; D and trimming were deduced from the DNA. The repertoire consists of a few hundred thousand clones, with around 83% occurring once and the leading ten covering about 5.4%. Study members were between 18 and 89 years old and lived in some 22 US regions. Clinical history reported by participants formed the basis on which cohorts were assigned. The specimen was PBMCs or T cells enriched from blood (not recorded which). This TCR came from a woman aged 45-65 years who had recovered from COVID-19.

DNA for the CDR3: TGTGCCAGCAGCAGGCTAGCGGGAGTAGGTGAGCAGTTCTTC. Its translation: CASSRLAGVGEQFF. The rearrangement links TRBV7-3 to TRBJ2-1; 10 bases align to TRBD2. With V trimmed by 5 bases and J by 9 bases, 7 bases remained unmatched. Looked up from germline, CDR1 is SGHTA and CDR2 is FQGTGA. The CDR3 covers 14 residues.